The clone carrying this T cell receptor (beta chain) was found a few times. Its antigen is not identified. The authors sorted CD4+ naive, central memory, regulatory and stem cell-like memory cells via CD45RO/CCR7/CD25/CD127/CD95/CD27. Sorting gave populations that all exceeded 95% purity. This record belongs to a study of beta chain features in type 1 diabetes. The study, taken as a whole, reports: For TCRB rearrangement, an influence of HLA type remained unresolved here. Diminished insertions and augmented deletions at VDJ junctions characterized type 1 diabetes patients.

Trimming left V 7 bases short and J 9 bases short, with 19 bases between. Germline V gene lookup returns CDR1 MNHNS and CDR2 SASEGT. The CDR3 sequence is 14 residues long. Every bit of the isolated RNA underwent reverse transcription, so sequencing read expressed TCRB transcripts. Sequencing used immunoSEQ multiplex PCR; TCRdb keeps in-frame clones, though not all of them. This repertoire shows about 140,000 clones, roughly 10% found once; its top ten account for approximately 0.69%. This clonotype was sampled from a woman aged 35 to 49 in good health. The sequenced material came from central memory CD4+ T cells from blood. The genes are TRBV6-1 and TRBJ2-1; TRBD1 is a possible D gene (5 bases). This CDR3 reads CASTSSSGLGEQFF. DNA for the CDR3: TGTGCCAGCACCTCTAGTTCAGGGTTGGGTGAGCAGTTCTTC.